The source of this T cell receptor beta chain is a study of radiotherapy plus CTLA-4 blockade in lung cancer. Across the study: An objective response was seen in around 17% of patients, and disease control in 25% to 40%.

CDR1 and CDR2 from the germline V gene are SGHTS and YDEGEE. The CDR3 has 15 residues. V lost 2 bases to trimming and J lost 2 bases, with 13 bases between them. The repertoire was sequenced with immunoSEQ multiplex PCR; TCRdb's copy has only in-frame clones and lacks some. The sample contains around 70,000 clones, approximately 82% of which appear only once. Points on this clone: The antigen is unknown.

Study-wide findings and caveats: Early blood T cell clone changes and increased post-radiation serum interferon-beta were reportedly the strongest response predictors. Once radiotherapy plus ipilimumab had been given, TCR clones derived from tumor expanded in blood.

Those with chemo-refractory metastatic non-small-cell lung cancer were treated with focal radiation combined with CTLA-4 blockade using ipilimumab. This chain joins TRBV5-8 and TRBJ2-5, with D possibly being TRBD1 (5 bases). Source: peripheral blood, taken from a patient treated with radiotherapy plus ipilimumab. The TCR was taken from a human donor with non-small cell lung cancer who had a partial response to radiotherapy plus ipilimumab. CDR3 coding DNA: TGTGCCAGCAGCTTCTGGGGCCTAGGACAAGAGACCCAGTACTTC. Protein: CASSFWGLGQETQYF.